A single sample is the source of the 5 T cell receptor beta chains below, sequenced in a study of vaccination effects on CD4 cells after COVID-19. Antigen specificity for these receptors is unknown. Viral peptide pool expansion of antigen-specific CD4+ T cells preceded sequencing in the ViraFEST assay. The authors isolated CD4+ T cells after 10 days of culture. The protocol was immunoSEQ multiplex PCR, while the TCRdb copy is restricted to in-frame clones and leaves out a portion. The sample consists of some 59,000 clones, around 75% of them appearing once. The specimen comprised CD4+ T cells from PBMCs cultured with HCoV-229E spike peptides, sampled before COVID-19 vaccination. Receptors were obtained from a human donor who received a COVID-19 vaccine.

This clone was counted only a few times. This rearrangement joins TRBV28 to TRBJ1-1, with unresolved D. V was trimmed by 8 bases and J by 4 bases, leaving 20 bases between them. Germline-derived CDR1 and CDR2 are MDHEN and SYDVKM. The CDR3 runs 15 residues. CDR3 in amino acids: CASASVGDQGTEAFF. Written as DNA, the CDR3 is TGTGCCAGCGCCTCGGTCGGGGATCAAGGCACTGAAGCTTTCTTT.

The chain recombines TRBV5-1 with TRBJ2-5; TRBD1 agrees at 10 bases. The V gene end was trimmed by 0 bases and the J gene end by 3 bases; junction bases not matched to a gene: 2. The CDR3 contains 15 residues. Looked up from germline, CDR1 is SGHRS and CDR2 is YFSETQ. This CDR3 is CASSLAGTGEETQYF. CDR3 nucleotide sequence: TGCGCCAGCAGCTTGGCCGGGACAGGGGAAGAGACCCAGTACTTC.

The chain links TRBV5-4 to TRBJ2-1; D ambiguous. Germline CDR1 is SGHNT and CDR2 is YYREEE (reference sequence). Deletions cut 4 bases from V and 9 bases from J, with 11 bases between. CDR3 length: 12 residues. The CDR3 nucleotides are TGTGCCAGCAGCCGCGATGCTAGTGAGCAGTTCTTC. This gives the protein CASSRDASEQFF.

The rearrangement uses TRBV3-1 (or the pseudogene TRBV3-2) and TRBJ2-1; D remains unclear. Germline-derived CDR1 and CDR2 are LGHDT and YNNKEL (reference sequence). Trimming removed 0 bases from V and 1 base from J, with 16 bases in between. The CDR3 is made up of 18 amino acids. CDR3: CASSQDRETAGSYNEQFF. For the CDR3, the DNA is TGTGCCAGCAGCCAAGATAGAGAGACGGCCGGGTCCTACAATGAGCAGTTCTTC.

V and J are TRBV19 and TRBJ1-2; D is undetermined. The CDR3 totals 14 residues. CDR1 LNHDA and CDR2 SQIVND come from the germline V gene (reference sequence). With 5 bases removed from V and 4 bases from J, the gap between germline ends came to 14 bases. The CDR3 DNA reads TGTGCCAGTAGTGCCCTAGGACGGACCTATGGCTACACCTTC. Its protein is CASSALGRTYGYTF.